Included here is one T cell receptor (beta chain) sequence, with context. This CDR3 has 15 residues. The ends were cut back, 0 bases at V and 0 bases at J, with 10 bases in the middle. CDR1 is SGDLS, CDR2 YYNGEE, per germline. Authors' methods: Using reference gene primer amplification, nucleated cell counts were estimated. Repertoires were generated with immunoSEQ multiplex PCR, while TCRdb's copy carries only in-frame clones and drops some. V and J calls and clone size are as listed in that table; D and trimming were resolved from the DNA. The profile shows roughly 250,000 clones, about 86% of them singletons. The sample belongs to a study of blood T cell repertoires in COVID-19. Study as a whole: Samples of COVID-19 (acute and convalescent) were obtained from the United States, Italy and Spain. PBMCs, B-cell-depleted T cells, or T cells provided the cDNA or gDNA that made up the material.

The sample taken for sequencing was peripheral blood. The sequence derives from a woman aged 60 to 75 with active or convalescent COVID-19. The rearrangement links TRBV9 to TRBJ2-7, with D unclear. The CDR3 sequence is CASSVGDWSSYEQYF. The CDR3 DNA reads as TGTGCCAGCAGCGTAGGTGACTGGAGCTCCTACGAGCAGTACTTC.